Listed below are T cell receptor beta chains from one sample, sequenced in a study of CD8 T cells in ankylosing spondylitis. MiXCR, applied by TCRdb to the 5' RACE reads, yields one record per CDR3 protein. This sample has 300,000 to 400,000 distinct CDR3 sequences, with roughly 20% found just once. Sequencing was performed on blood, either unsorted or a sorted T cell fraction (not recorded which). The receptor source for this set is a male donor with ankylosing spondylitis or in good health (not recorded which). Each CDR3 is given with its conserved first and last residue. The D gene is left open where the match is weak. Clone size is shown for a subset of rows, as once, few, many or a class of expanded clone.

abundance: once
v_gene: TRBV25-1
j_gene: TRBJ2-4
d_gene: TRBD1
CDR3aa: CASSESGQGWNIQYF
CDR3nt: TGTGCCAGCAGTGAATCGGGACAGGGGTGGAACATTCAGTACTTC

abundance: NA
v_gene: TRBV29-1
j_gene: TRBJ2-1
d_gene: NA
CDR3aa: CSAIVSDTTAPNNEQFF
CDR3nt: TGCAGCGCTATAGTTTCGGACACCACCGCTCCCAACAATGAGCAGTTCTTC

abundance: many
v_gene: TRBV2
j_gene: TRBJ2-5
d_gene: NA
CDR3aa: CASSEARETQYF
CDR3nt: TGTGCCAGCAGTGAAGCGCGGGAGACCCAGTACTTC

abundance: NA
v_gene: TRBV10-2
j_gene: TRBJ1-5
d_gene: NA
CDR3aa: CASMVDFGQPQHF
CDR3nt: TGCGCCAGCATGGTAGATTTCGGTCAGCCCCAGCATTTT

abundance: NA
v_gene: TRBV4-2
j_gene: TRBJ2-2
d_gene: TRBD1
CDR3aa: CASSQVGTGPGELFF
CDR3nt: TGTGCCAGCAGCCAAGTAGGGACAGGGCCCGGGGAGCTGTTTTTT

abundance: few
v_gene: TRBV28
j_gene: TRBJ2-3
d_gene: NA
CDR3aa: CASRAIPDTQYF
CDR3nt: TGTGCCAGCAGGGCCATTCCAGATACGCAGTATTTT

abundance: NA
v_gene: TRBV18
j_gene: TRBJ2-3
d_gene: TRBD1
CDR3aa: CASSPGTGVPDTQYF
CDR3nt: TGTGCCAGCTCACCCGGGACAGGGGTGCCAGATACGCAGTATTTT

abundance: NA
v_gene: TRBV15
j_gene: TRBJ2-7
d_gene: TRBD2
CDR3aa: CATSSSGASGEQYF
CDR3nt: TGTGCCACCAGCAGCAGCGGGGCATCGGGGGAGCAGTACTTC

abundance: few
v_gene: TRBV6-1
j_gene: TRBJ2-3
d_gene: NA
CDR3aa: CASRPRPPDTQYF
CDR3nt: TGTGCCAGCCGACCCCGGCCCCCTGATACGCAGTATTTT

abundance: NA
v_gene: TRBV20-1
j_gene: TRBJ2-3
d_gene: NA
CDR3aa: CSARVRLTDTQYF
CDR3nt: TGCAGTGCTAGAGTCCGGCTTACAGATACGCAGTATTTT

abundance: few
v_gene: TRBV20-1
j_gene: TRBJ2-3
d_gene: TRBD2
CDR3aa: CSASPPSGVADTQYF
CDR3nt: TGCAGTGCTAGCCCCCCTAGCGGGGTAGCAGATACGCAGTATTTT

abundance: few
v_gene: TRBV19
j_gene: TRBJ2-5
d_gene: TRBD2
CDR3aa: CASSALGTSQETQYF
CDR3nt: TGTGCCAGTAGTGCGCTGGGGACTAGCCAAGAGACCCAGTACTTC

abundance: NA
v_gene: TRBV11-2
j_gene: TRBJ2-7
d_gene: NA
CDR3aa: CASSPSGRMRYEQYF
CDR3nt: TGTGCCAGCAGCCCCTCAGGGCGGATGCGCTACGAGCAGTACTTC

abundance: NA
v_gene: TRBV20-1
j_gene: TRBJ2-7
d_gene: TRBD1
CDR3aa: CSARVGRGSSLTYEQYF
CDR3nt: TGCAGTGCTAGAGTTGGCAGGGGGTCCTCTCTTACCTACGAGCAGTACTTC

abundance: many
v_gene: TRBV12-3/TRBV12-4
j_gene: TRBJ1-5
d_gene: NA
CDR3aa: CASSFGYGLGEPQHF
CDR3nt: TGTGCCAGCAGTTTTGGTTATGGGTTAGGTGAGCCCCAGCATTTT

abundance: NA
v_gene: TRBV12-5
j_gene: TRBJ2-1
d_gene: NA
CDR3aa: CASGPQSGPCDEQFF
CDR3nt: TGTGCTAGTGGTCCCCAAAGCGGCCCCTGCGATGAGCAGTTCTTC

abundance: NA
v_gene: TRBV20-1
j_gene: TRBJ2-5
d_gene: NA
CDR3aa: CSARRSSFETQYF
CDR3nt: TGCAGTGCTAGACGATCTAGTTTTGAGACCCAGTACTTC

abundance: NA
v_gene: TRBV11-2
j_gene: TRBJ2-2
d_gene: NA
CDR3aa: CASSSVRSGELFF
CDR3nt: TGTGCCAGCAGCTCCGTCAGATCCGGGGAGCTGTTTTTT

abundance: few
v_gene: TRBV2
j_gene: TRBJ2-2
d_gene: NA
CDR3aa: CASRDSFTGELFF
CDR3nt: TGTGCCAGCAGGGACAGTTTCACCGGGGAGCTGTTTTTT

abundance: NA
v_gene: TRBV27
j_gene: TRBJ2-7
d_gene: NA
CDR3aa: CASSLSGVSVSYEQYF
CDR3nt: TGTGCCAGCAGTTTAAGTGGGGTTTCGGTTTCTTACGAGCAGTACTTC

abundance: NA
v_gene: TRBV20-1
j_gene: TRBJ2-7
d_gene: NA
CDR3aa: CSARDFGALQPYEQYF
CDR3nt: TGCAGTGCTAGAGATTTCGGGGCGTTACAACCCTACGAGCAGTACTTC

abundance: few
v_gene: TRBV4-1
j_gene: TRBJ1-2
d_gene: NA
CDR3aa: CASSRNYGDYTF
CDR3nt: TGCGCCAGCAGCCGGAACTATGGGGACTACACCTTC

abundance: many
v_gene: TRBV10-2
j_gene: TRBJ1-5
d_gene: NA
CDR3aa: CASSVVVGSQPQHF
CDR3nt: TGCGCCAGCAGTGTGGTGGTTGGTAGCCAGCCCCAGCATTTT

abundance: few
v_gene: TRBV12-3/TRBV12-4
j_gene: TRBJ1-2
d_gene: TRBD1
CDR3aa: CASSFEGQGNGYTF
CDR3nt: TGTGCCAGCAGTTTTGAGGGACAGGGTAATGGCTACACCTTC

abundance: NA
v_gene: TRBV18
j_gene: TRBJ2-5
d_gene: TRBD2
CDR3aa: CASSPSGGRVRETQYF
CDR3nt: TGTGCCAGCTCACCATCGGGGGGGCGCGTCAGAGAGACCCAGTACTTC

abundance: many
v_gene: TRBV18
j_gene: TRBJ2-3
d_gene: TRBD1
CDR3aa: CASSPSTGGTDTQYF
CDR3nt: TGTGCCAGCTCACCGTCGACAGGGGGCACAGATACGCAGTATTTT

abundance: few
v_gene: TRBV2
j_gene: TRBJ2-3
d_gene: TRBD2
CDR3aa: CASSLSSAGETQYF
CDR3nt: TGTGCCAGCAGCCTCTCGTCCGCGGGGGAGACGCAGTATTTT

abundance: NA
v_gene: TRBV11-2
j_gene: TRBJ2-7
d_gene: TRBD2
CDR3aa: CASFGGEVVYEQYF
CDR3nt: TGTGCCAGCTTCGGGGGGGAGGTGGTCTACGAGCAGTACTTC

abundance: NA
v_gene: TRBV12-3/TRBV12-4
j_gene: TRBJ2-3
d_gene: NA
CDR3aa: CASSPSGFGDTQYF
CDR3nt: TGTGCCAGCAGTCCTAGTGGGTTTGGGGATACGCAGTATTTT

abundance: NA
v_gene: TRBV28
j_gene: TRBJ2-3
d_gene: NA
CDR3aa: CASSFLAVSTDTQYF
CDR3nt: TGTGCCAGCAGTTTTTTGGCGGTTAGCACAGATACGCAGTATTTT

abundance: few
v_gene: TRBV7-9
j_gene: TRBJ2-1
d_gene: NA
CDR3aa: CASSPVGANEQFF
CDR3nt: TGTGCCAGCAGCCCAGTCGGGGCCAATGAGCAGTTCTTC

abundance: few
v_gene: TRBV4-1
j_gene: TRBJ2-2
d_gene: TRBD1
CDR3aa: CASSQDSNRGLNTGELFF
CDR3nt: TGCGCCAGCAGCCAGGACTCAAACAGGGGGCTGAACACCGGGGAGCTGTTTTTT

abundance: NA
v_gene: TRBV10-3
j_gene: TRBJ2-3
d_gene: NA
CDR3aa: CAISESRATTDTQYF
CDR3nt: TGTGCCATCAGTGAGTCAAGGGCCACCACAGATACGCAGTATTTT

abundance: NA
v_gene: TRBV4-1
j_gene: TRBJ1-4
d_gene: NA
CDR3aa: CASSQDRGLEKLFF
CDR3nt: TGCGCCAGCAGCCAGGACCGGGGCCTGGAAAAACTGTTTTTT

abundance: few
v_gene: TRBV7-2
j_gene: TRBJ2-7
d_gene: TRBD1
CDR3aa: CASSIKGAGEQYF
CDR3nt: TGTGCCAGCAGCATCAAGGGGGCCGGCGAGCAGTACTTC

abundance: NA
v_gene: TRBV5-1
j_gene: TRBJ2-5
d_gene: TRBD2
CDR3aa: CASSRSGGWETQYF
CDR3nt: TGCGCCAGCAGCCGTAGCGGGGGCTGGGAGACCCAGTACTTC

abundance: NA
v_gene: TRBV4-1
j_gene: TRBJ2-7
d_gene: NA
CDR3aa: CASSQEGQQYF
CDR3nt: TGCGCCAGCAGCCAGGAGGGACAGCAGTACTTC

abundance: NA
v_gene: TRBV28
j_gene: TRBJ1-2
d_gene: NA
CDR3aa: CASSLWEEGDNYGYTF
CDR3nt: TGTGCCAGCAGTTTATGGGAAGAAGGGGACAACTATGGCTACACCTTC

abundance: NA
v_gene: TRBV1
j_gene: TRBJ2-1
d_gene: NA
CDR3aa: CTSNLGQGAPWGYNEQFF
CDR3nt: TGCACCAGCAACCTGGGACAGGGGGCGCCCTGGGGGTACAATGAGCAGTTCTTC

abundance: few
v_gene: TRBV27
j_gene: TRBJ1-2
d_gene: NA
CDR3aa: CASSAIPQDLYGYTF
CDR3nt: TGTGCCAGCAGTGCTATACCGCAGGATCTCTATGGCTACACCTTC

abundance: few
v_gene: TRBV12-3/TRBV12-4
j_gene: TRBJ2-7
d_gene: TRBD2
CDR3aa: CASSTSGGAVAYEQYF
CDR3nt: TGTGCCAGCAGTACTAGCGGGGGGGCTGTCGCCTACGAGCAGTACTTC

abundance: NA
v_gene: TRBV12-3/TRBV12-4
j_gene: TRBJ2-5
d_gene: NA
CDR3aa: CASSSETEEETQYF
CDR3nt: TGTGCCAGCAGTTCCGAGACAGAGGAAGAGACCCAGTACTTC

abundance: NA
v_gene: TRBV4-1
j_gene: TRBJ2-3
d_gene: NA
CDR3aa: CASSQGATQYF
CDR3nt: TGCGCCAGCAGCCAAGGGGCTACGCAGTATTTT

abundance: few
v_gene: TRBV25-1
j_gene: TRBJ1-2
d_gene: NA
CDR3aa: CASSAKIYGYTF
CDR3nt: TGTGCCAGCAGTGCGAAAATCTATGGCTACACCTTC

abundance: NA
v_gene: TRBV2
j_gene: TRBJ2-1
d_gene: NA
CDR3aa: CASSTLLDYSILSDEQFF
CDR3nt: TGTGCCAGCAGTACCCTCCTAGACTACTCCATACTAAGCGATGAGCAGTTCTTC

abundance: few
v_gene: TRBV11-2
j_gene: TRBJ2-5
d_gene: TRBD1
CDR3aa: CASSTWTGLMETQYF
CDR3nt: TGTGCCAGCAGCACATGGACAGGGTTGATGGAGACCCAGTACTTC

abundance: few
v_gene: TRBV6-5
j_gene: TRBJ1-4
d_gene: NA
CDR3aa: CASSYGVSREKLFF
CDR3nt: TGTGCCAGCAGTTACGGTGTCTCTCGAGAAAAACTGTTTTTT

abundance: NA
v_gene: TRBV29-1
j_gene: TRBJ2-7
d_gene: TRBD1
CDR3aa: CSVVGGQGATYEQYF
CDR3nt: TGCAGCGTTGTAGGGGGACAGGGGGCCACCTACGAGCAGTACTTC

abundance: few
v_gene: TRBV20-1
j_gene: TRBJ2-1
d_gene: TRBD2
CDR3aa: CSAGGSSSYNEQFF
CDR3nt: TGCAGTGCGGGGGGGAGTAGCTCCTACAATGAGCAGTTCTTC

abundance: few
v_gene: TRBV12-3/TRBV12-4
j_gene: TRBJ2-1
d_gene: TRBD1
CDR3aa: CASSFPGQAWDEQFF
CDR3nt: TGTGCCAGCAGTTTTCCGGGACAGGCATGGGATGAGCAGTTCTTC